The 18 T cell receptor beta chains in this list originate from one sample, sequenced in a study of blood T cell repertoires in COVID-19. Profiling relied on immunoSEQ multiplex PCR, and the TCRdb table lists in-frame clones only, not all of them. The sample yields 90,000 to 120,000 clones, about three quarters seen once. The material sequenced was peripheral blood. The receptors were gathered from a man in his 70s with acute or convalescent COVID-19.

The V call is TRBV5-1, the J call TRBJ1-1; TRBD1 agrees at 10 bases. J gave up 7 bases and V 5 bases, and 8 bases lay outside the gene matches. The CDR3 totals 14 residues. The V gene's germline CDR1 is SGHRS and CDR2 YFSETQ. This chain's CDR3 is CASSFDRGLGEAFF. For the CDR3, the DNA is TGCGCCAGCAGTTTCGACAGGGGGCTTGGTGAAGCTTTCTTT.

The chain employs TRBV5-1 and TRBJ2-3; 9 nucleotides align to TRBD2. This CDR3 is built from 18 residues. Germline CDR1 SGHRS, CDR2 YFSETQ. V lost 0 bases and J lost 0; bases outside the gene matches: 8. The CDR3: CASSLVGAGGISTDTQYF. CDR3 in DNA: TGCGCCAGCAGCTTGGTTGGGGCGGGGGGGATTAGCACAGATACGCAGTATTTT.

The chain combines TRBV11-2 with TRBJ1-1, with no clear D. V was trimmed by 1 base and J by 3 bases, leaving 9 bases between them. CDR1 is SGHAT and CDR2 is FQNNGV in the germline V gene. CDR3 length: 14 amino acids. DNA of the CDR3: TGTGCCAGCAGCTTAGGAAACAGCTACACTGAAGCTTTCTTT. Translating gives CASSLGNSYTEAFF.

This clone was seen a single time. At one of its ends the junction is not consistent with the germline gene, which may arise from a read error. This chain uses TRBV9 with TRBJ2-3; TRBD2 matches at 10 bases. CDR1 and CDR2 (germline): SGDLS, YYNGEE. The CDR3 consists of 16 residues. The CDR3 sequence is CVSSAPSGGKGDTQYF. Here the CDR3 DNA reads TGTGTCAGCAGCGCCCCTAGCGGGGGCAAGGGAGATACGCAGTATTTT.

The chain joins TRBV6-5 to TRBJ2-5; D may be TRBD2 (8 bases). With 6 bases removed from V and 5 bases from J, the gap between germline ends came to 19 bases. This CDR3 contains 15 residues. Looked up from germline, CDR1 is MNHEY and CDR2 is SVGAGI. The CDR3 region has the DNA TGTGCCAGCAGCCTTCGACAGGGCGGGAGGGAGACCCAGTACTTC. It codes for CASSLRQGGRETQYF.

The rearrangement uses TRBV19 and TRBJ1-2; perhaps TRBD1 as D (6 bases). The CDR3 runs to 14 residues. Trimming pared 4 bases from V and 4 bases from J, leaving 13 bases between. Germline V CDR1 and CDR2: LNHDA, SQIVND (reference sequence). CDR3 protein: CASSKTGFGYGYTF. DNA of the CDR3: TGTGCCAGTAGTAAAACAGGGTTCGGCTATGGCTACACCTTC.

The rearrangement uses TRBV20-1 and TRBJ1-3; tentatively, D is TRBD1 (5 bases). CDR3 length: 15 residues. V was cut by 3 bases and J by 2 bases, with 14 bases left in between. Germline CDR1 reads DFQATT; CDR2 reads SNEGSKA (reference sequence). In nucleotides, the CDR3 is TGCAGTGCTAGTCCCCTCGGGGGACCTGGAAACACCATATATTTT. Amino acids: CSASPLGGPGNTIYF.

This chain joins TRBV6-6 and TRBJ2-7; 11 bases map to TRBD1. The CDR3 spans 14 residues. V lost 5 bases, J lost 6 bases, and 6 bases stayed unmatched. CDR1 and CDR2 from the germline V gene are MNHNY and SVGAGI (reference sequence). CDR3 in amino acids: CASSVPGQGVEQYF. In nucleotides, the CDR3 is TGTGCCAGCAGTGTACCGGGACAGGGGGTCGAGCAGTACTTC.

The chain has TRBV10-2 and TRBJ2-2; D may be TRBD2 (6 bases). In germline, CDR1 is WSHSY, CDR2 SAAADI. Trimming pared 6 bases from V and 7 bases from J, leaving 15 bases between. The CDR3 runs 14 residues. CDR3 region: CASRTSGPVGELFF. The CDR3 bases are TGCGCCAGCAGGACTAGTGGGCCGGTCGGGGAGCTGTTTTTT.

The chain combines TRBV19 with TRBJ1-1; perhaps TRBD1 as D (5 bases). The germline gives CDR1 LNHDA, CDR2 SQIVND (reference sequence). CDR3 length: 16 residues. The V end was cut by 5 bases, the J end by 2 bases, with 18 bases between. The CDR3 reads CASSLQGGSYNTEAFF. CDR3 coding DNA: TGTGCCAGTAGTCTCCAGGGAGGGTCTTATAACACTGAAGCTTTCTTT.

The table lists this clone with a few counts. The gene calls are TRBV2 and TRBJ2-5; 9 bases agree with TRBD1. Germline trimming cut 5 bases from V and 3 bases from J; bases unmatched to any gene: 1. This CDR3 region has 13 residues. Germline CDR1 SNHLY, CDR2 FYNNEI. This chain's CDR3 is CASSRTGEETQYF. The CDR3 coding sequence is TGTGCCAGCAGTAGGACAGGGGAAGAGACCCAGTACTTC.

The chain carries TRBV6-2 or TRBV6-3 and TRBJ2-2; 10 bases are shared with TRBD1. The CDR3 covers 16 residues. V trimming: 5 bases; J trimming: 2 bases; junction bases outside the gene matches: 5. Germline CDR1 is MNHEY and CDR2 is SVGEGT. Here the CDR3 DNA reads TGTGCCAGCAGTACGGGGGACAGGGGAAACACCGGGGAGCTGTTTTTT. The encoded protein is CASSTGDRGNTGELFF.

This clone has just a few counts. The CDR3 here is CASSERVTEAFF. CDR3 in DNA: TGTGCCAGCAGTGAACGGGTCACTGAAGCTTTCTTT. The genes are TRBV2 and TRBJ1-1; the D is unclear. CDR3 length: 12 amino acids. Germline values: CDR1 SNHLY, CDR2 FYNNEI. V was trimmed by 2 bases and J by 4 bases, leaving 5 bases between them.

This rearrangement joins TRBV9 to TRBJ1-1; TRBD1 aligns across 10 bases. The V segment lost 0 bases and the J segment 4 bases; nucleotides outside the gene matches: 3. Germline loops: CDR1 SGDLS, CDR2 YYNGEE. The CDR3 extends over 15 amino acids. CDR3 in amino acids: CASSVAWDRGTEAFF. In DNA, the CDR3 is TGTGCCAGCAGCGTAGCCTGGGACAGGGGCACTGAAGCTTTCTTT.

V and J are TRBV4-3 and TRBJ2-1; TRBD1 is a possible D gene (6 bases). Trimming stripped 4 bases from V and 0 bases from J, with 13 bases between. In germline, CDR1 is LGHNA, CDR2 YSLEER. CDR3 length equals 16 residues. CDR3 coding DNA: TGCGCCAGCAGCCCCTTTGGACAGAGCTCCTACAATGAGCAGTTCTTC. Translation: CASSPFGQSSYNEQFF.

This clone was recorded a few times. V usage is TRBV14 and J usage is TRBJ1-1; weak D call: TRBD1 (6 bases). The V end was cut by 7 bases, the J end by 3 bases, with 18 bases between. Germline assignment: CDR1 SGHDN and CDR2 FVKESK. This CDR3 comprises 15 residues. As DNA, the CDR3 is TGTGCCAGCAAGGTACTCGAGGGGGATGACACTGAAGCTTTCTTT. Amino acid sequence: CASKVLEGDDTEAFF.

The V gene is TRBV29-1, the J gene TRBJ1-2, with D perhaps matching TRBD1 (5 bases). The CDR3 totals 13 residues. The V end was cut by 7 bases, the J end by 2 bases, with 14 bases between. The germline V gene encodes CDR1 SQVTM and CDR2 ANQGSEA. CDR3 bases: TGCAGCGCGGAGGGGCAGGGAAACTATGGCTACACCTTC. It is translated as CSAEGQGNYGYTF.

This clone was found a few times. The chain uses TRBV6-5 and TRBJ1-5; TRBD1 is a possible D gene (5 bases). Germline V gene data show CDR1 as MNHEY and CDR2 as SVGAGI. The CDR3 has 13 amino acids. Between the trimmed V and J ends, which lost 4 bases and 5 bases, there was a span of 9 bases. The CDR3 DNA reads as TGTGCCAGCAGTTGGGACTTCGATCAGCCCCAGCATTTT. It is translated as CASSWDFDQPQHF.